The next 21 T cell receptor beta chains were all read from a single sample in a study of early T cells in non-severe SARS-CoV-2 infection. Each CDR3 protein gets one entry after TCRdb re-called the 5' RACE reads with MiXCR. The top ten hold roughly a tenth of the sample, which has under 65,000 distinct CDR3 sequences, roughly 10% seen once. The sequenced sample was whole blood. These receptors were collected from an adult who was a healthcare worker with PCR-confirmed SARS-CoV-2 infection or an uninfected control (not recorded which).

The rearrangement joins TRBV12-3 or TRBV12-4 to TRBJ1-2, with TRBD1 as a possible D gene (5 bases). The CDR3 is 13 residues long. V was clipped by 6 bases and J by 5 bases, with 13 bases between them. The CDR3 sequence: CASREEGSYGYTF. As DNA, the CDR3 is TGTGCCAGCAGGGAGGAGGGGAGTTATGGCTACACCTTC.

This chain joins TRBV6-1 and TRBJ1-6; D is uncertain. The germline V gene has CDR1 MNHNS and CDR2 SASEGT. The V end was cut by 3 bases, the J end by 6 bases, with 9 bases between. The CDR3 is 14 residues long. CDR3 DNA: TGTGCCAGCAGTGAGTTCCCAGCTAATTCACCCCTCCACTTT. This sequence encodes CASSEFPANSPLHF.

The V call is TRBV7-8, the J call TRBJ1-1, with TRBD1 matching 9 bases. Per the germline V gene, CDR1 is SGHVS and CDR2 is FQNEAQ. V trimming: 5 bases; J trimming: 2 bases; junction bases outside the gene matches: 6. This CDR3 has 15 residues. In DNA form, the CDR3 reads TGTGCCAGCAGCCCCAGGGACAGGGTCAACACTGAAGCTTTCTTT. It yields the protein CASSPRDRVNTEAFF.

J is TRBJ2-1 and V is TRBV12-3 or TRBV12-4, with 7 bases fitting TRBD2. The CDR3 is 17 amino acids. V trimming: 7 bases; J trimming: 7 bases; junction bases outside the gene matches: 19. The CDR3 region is CASNRPQRDLGGNEQFF. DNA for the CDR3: TGTGCCAGCAATCGTCCCCAGCGGGACCTTGGAGGGAATGAGCAGTTCTTC.

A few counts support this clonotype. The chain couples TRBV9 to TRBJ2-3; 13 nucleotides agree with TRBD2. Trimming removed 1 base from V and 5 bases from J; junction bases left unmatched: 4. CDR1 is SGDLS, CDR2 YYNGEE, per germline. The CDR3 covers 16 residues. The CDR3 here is CASSVILAGGQDTQYF. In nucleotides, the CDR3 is TGTGCCAGCAGCGTAATACTAGCGGGAGGGCAAGATACGCAGTATTTT.

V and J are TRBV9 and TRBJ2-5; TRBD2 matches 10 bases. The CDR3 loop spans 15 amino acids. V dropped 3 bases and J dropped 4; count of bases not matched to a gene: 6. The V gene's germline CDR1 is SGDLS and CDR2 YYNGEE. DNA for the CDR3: TGTGCCAGCAGCGCAATGAGCGGGAGGGGAGAGACCCAGTACTTC. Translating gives CASSAMSGRGETQYF.

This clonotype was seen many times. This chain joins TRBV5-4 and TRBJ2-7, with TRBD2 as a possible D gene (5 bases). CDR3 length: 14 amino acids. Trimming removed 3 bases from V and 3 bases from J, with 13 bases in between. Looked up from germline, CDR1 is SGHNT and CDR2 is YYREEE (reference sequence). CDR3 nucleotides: TGTGCCAGCAGCTCCGCGGATCGGGGCTACGAGCAGTACTTC. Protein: CASSSADRGYEQYF.

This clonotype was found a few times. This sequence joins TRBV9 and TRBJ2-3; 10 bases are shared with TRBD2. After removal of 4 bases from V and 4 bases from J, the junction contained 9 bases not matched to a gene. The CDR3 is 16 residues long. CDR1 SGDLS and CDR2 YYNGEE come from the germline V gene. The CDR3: CASSRGAGGPSDTQYF. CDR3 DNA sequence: TGTGCCAGCAGCAGGGGAGCGGGAGGGCCCTCAGATACGCAGTATTTT.

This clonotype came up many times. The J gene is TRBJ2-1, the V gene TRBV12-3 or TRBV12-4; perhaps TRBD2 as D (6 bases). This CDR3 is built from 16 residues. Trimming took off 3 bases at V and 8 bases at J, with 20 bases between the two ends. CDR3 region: CASSFPYRTREHEQFF. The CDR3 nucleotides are TGTGCCAGCAGTTTCCCCTACCGGACCCGGGAGCATGAGCAGTTCTTC.

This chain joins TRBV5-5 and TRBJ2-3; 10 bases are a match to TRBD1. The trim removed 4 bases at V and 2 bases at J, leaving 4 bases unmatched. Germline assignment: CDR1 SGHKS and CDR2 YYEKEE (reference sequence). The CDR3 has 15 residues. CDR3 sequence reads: CASSVDRGPTDTQYF. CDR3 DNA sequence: TGTGCCAGCAGCGTAGACAGGGGGCCCACAGATACGCAGTATTTT.

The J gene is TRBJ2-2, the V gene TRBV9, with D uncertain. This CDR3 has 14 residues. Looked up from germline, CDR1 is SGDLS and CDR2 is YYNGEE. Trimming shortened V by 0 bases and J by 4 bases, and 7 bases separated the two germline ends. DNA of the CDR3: TGTGCCAGCAGCGTAGAAGGGTTCACCGGGGAGCTGTTTTTT. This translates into CASSVEGFTGELFF.

The CDR3 DNA reads as TGTGCCAGCAGCTTCCAACGGAGGTCGGTCTCCTACAATGAGCAGTTCTTC. Translating gives CASSFQRRSVSYNEQFF. The chain links TRBV7-8 to TRBJ2-1; maybe TRBD2 (5 bases). V gave up 3 bases and J gave up 0 bases, with 15 bases separating them. The CDR3 is 17 residues long. Germline assignment: CDR1 SGHVS and CDR2 FQNEAQ.

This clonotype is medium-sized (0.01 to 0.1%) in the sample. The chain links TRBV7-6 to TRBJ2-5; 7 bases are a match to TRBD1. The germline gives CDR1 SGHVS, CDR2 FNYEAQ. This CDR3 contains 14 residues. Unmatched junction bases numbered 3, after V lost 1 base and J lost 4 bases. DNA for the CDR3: TGTGCCAGCAGCTTAGGTCCAGGGGGAGAGACCCAGTACTTC. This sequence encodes CASSLGPGGETQYF.

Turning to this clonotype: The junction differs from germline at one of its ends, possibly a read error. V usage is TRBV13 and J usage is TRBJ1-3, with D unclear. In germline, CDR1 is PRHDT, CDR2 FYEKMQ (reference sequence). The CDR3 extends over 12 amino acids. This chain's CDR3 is CASSLAGDTIYF. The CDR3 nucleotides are TGTGCCAGCAGTTTAGCTGGAGACACCATATATTTT.

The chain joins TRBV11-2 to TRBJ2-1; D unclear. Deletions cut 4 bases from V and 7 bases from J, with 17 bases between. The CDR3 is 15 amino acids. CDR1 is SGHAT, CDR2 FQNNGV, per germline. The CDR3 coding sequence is TGTGCCAGCAGCTCTCAGTCCTATACAATAAATGAGCAGTTCTTC. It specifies CASSSQSYTINEQFF.

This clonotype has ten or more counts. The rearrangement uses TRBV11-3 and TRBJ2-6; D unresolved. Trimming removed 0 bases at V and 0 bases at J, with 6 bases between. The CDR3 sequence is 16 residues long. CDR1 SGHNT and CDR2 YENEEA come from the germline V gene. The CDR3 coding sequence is TGTGCCAGCAGCTTAGATCCAAGCTCTGGGGCCAACGTCCTGACTTTC. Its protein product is CASSLDPSSGANVLTF.

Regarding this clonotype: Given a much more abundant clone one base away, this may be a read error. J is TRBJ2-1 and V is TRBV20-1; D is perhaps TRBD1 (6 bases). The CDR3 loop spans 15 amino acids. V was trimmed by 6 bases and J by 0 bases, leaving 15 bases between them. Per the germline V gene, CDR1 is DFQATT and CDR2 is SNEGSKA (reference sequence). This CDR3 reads CSALWGPSSYNEQFF. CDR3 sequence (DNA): TGCAGTGCACTGTGGGGGCCGAGCTCCTACAATGAGCAGTTCTTC.

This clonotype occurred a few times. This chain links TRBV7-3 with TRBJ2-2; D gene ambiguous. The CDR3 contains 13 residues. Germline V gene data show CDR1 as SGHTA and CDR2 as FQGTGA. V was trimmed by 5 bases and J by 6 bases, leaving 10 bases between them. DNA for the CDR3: TGTGCCAGCAGCCTTACATCTCCCGGGGAGCTGTTTTTT. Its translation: CASSLTSPGELFF.

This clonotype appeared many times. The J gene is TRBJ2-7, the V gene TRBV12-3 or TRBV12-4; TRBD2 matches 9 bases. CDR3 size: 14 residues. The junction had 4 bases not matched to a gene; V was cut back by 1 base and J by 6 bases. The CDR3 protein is CASSLVAGASEQYF. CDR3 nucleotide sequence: TGTGCCAGCAGTTTAGTAGCGGGAGCGAGCGAGCAGTACTTC.

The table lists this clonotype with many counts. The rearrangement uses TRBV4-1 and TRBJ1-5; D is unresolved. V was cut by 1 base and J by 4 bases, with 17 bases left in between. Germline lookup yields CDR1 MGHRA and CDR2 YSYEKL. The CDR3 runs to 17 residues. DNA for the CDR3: TGCGCCAGCAGCCAAGTCGATATGGGGTTTAGTAATCAGCCCCAGCATTTT. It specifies CASSQVDMGFSNQPQHF.

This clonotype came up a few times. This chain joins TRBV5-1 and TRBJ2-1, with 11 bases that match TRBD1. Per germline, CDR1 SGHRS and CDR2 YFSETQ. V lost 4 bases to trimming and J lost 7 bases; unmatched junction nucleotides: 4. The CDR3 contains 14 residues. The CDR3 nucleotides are TGCGCCAGCAGCATGGGACAGGGGGTGAATGAGCAGTTCTTC. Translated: CASSMGQGVNEQFF.